One T cell receptor beta chain is described in this entry. No cognate antigen has been identified for it. The input lacks base qualities; no much larger clone sits a single base away. Whole blood was collected in K2EDTA tubes by collaborating institutions according to the institutions' own protocols. Collaborator samples were shipped for TCRbeta analysis as frozen whole blood, isolated PBMCs, or DNA extracted from either sample type. This entry belongs to a study of blood T cell repertoires in COVID-19 (dated by TCRdb to 2020 to 2021). Turning to the overall study: Samples covering the acute and convalescent phases of COVID-19 were provided by collaborators in the United States, Italy and Spain. The repertoires were made available in a free public database intended to serve as a resource for research on the immune response to SARS-CoV-2. Sample metadata almost always included a de-identified subject ID, COVID-19 status, age in years and sex. The samples were drawn from two sources: the first 160 participants of the ongoing ImmuneRACE study, and 1,200 or so subjects contributed by 6 global collaborators. Subjects who had been exposed to COVID-19, were actively infected with it, or had recovered from it provided the deeply sampled blood TCRbeta repertoires that made up the dataset. The prospective study material was composed of cDNA or gDNA derived from T cells, B-cell-depleted T cells, or PBMCs. Where available, HLA class I and class II types were taken from metadata supplied by the sample provider and were not determined by assay-based typing. Results the study describes overall, beyond this receptor: How much clinical and demographic metadata was included differed by source and by participant, and the metadata was provided uncurated.

TCRbeta CDR3 regions were amplified from genomic DNA by means of the immunoSEQ Assay, a bias-controlled multiplex PCR. Per the source publication's procedure: Nucleated cell counts per sample were estimated from amplification of reference gene primers within the assay. Sequence reads were collapsed and filtered to measure the absolute abundance of every unique TCRbeta CDR3 rearrangement. For each sample, productive Simpson clonality was calculated by taking the square root of Simpson's diversity index across productive rearrangements. This is the immuneACCESS table as TCRdb keeps it, with only in-frame sequences that have V and J called. A part of the clones is gone; compared with another copy, unresolved V genes explain less than half, and the rest is unexplained. V, J and clone size were drawn from that table, and D and trimming were deduced from the DNA. The sample table contains some 150,000 clones; only one count was recorded for about 80% of them. The top ten clonotypes cover about 9.3% of the sample.

V and J are trimmed by 6 bases and 5 bases, and the gene matches miss 9 bases of the junction. Its CDR3 holds 14 amino acids, cysteine through phenylalanine. The DNA shown is the 42-base CDR3, in frame from base 1. Via the germline V gene, CDR1 is MDHEN and CDR2 SYDVKM. This TCR came from a woman over 75 in a cohort sampled during active or convalescent COVID-19. Sequenced material: peripheral blood. The rearranged chain carries TRBV28 and TRBJ2-7; 8 junctional bases match TRBD1. The bases read TGTGCCAGCAGAACCTCCGGGACAGGCAACGAGCAGTACTTC. Translated, it gives CASRTSGTGNEQYF.